Listed below are T cell receptor beta chains from one sample, sequenced in a study of graft-versus-host responses after intestinal transplantation. Here immunoSEQ multiplex PCR was the method, and the copy in TCRdb shows in-frame clones only, minus some. The sample yields about 97,000 clones, around nine tenths seen once. The material was PBMCs, obtained roughly 410 days after intestinal transplant. These receptors were collected from a human patient who received an intestinal transplant, so some T cells may come from the graft donor. The CDR3 runs from the conserved cysteine through the conserved F or W. A D gene is named only where the DNA matches it firmly. Only part of the rows carry a size: once, few, many, or a class if the clone is expanded.

D	size	V	J	CDR3	DNA
-	-	TRBV19	TRBJ1-5	CASSEGYWPQHF	TGTGCCAGTAGTGAGGGCTATTGGCCCCAGCATTTT
-	-	TRBV10-3	TRBJ2-2	CAISEGRTRGTGELFF	TGTGCCATCAGTGAGGGAAGGACACGGGGCACCGGGGAGCTGTTTTTT
-	-	TRBV4-1	TRBJ2-7	CASSQEGGGNRATYEQYF	TGCGCCAGCAGCCAAGAAGGAGGGGGGAACAGGGCGACCTACGAGCAGTACTTC
-	-	TRBV2	TRBJ1-2	CASSEGLNYGYTF	TGTGCCAGCAGTGAAGGGCTGAACTATGGCTACACCTTC
TRBD2	-	TRBV6-1	TRBJ2-3	CASTLSGGLYTQYF	TGTGCCAGCACCCTAAGCGGGGGGTTGTATACGCAGTATTTT
TRBD1	-	TRBV11-2	TRBJ2-6	CASSLGPLQGTGANVLTF	TGTGCCAGCAGCTTAGGACCGTTACAGGGGACTGGGGCCAACGTCCTGACTTTC
TRBD2	once	TRBV4-1	TRBJ2-1	CASSPPSIWPGGLYNEQFF	TGCGCCAGCAGCCCACCCTCGATATGGCCGGGGGGGCTCTACAATGAGCAGTTCTTC
-	-	TRBV27	TRBJ1-6	CASSDGQVSISPLHF	TGTGCCAGCAGTGACGGCCAGGTCTCTATTTCACCCCTCCACTTT
-	-	TRBV6-5	TRBJ1-4	CASSPTTNEKLFF	TGTGCCAGCAGCCCGACAACTAATGAAAAACTGTTTTTT
-	-	TRBV10-2	TRBJ2-7	CASTQRSGVSEQYF	TGCGCCAGCACCCAAAGATCAGGGGTGAGCGAGCAGTACTTC
TRBD1	-	TRBV6-5	TRBJ1-2	CASGTGVYGYTF	TGTGCCAGCGGGACAGGGGTCTATGGCTACACCTTC
-	-	TRBV19	TRBJ2-6	CASRGMRSGANVLTF	TGTGCCAGTAGGGGGATGAGGTCTGGGGCCAACGTCCTGACTTTC
TRBD2	few	TRBV4-2	TRBJ2-7	CASSQASGGAWGSYEQYF	TGTGCCAGCAGCCAAGCTAGCGGGGGGGCCTGGGGGTCCTACGAGCAGTACTTC
-	-	TRBV6-5	TRBJ1-1	CASRGLQGMNTEAFF	TGTGCCAGCAGGGGGTTACAGGGTATGAACACTGAAGCTTTCTTT
-	-	TRBV7-9	TRBJ1-5	CASSLGEGRQPQHF	TGTGCCAGCAGCTTAGGAGAGGGACGCCAGCCCCAGCATTTT
-	-	TRBV7-6	TRBJ1-2	CASSSKGTSGGYTF	TGTGCCAGCAGCTCAAAAGGGACTTCGGGTGGCTACACCTTC
TRBD2	once	TRBV10-1	TRBJ2-2	CASSAEAGLGGTGELFF	TGCGCCAGCAGTGCTGAGGCGGGACTAGGTGGCACCGGGGAGCTGTTTTTT
TRBD2	-	TRBV5-1	TRBJ2-2	CASSLGLGGTGELFF	TGCGCCAGCAGCTTGGGACTCGGGGGGACCGGGGAGCTGTTTTTT
-	-	TRBV18	TRBJ1-3	CASSPGPSGNTIYF	TGTGCCAGCTCACCCGGGCCCTCTGGAAACACCATATATTTT
-	-	TRBV5-1	TRBJ2-3	CASSSGGGGTADTQYF	TGCGCCAGCAGTTCAGGAGGCGGCGGGACCGCAGATACGCAGTATTTT
TRBD2	-	TRBV7-2	TRBJ2-1	CASSLGGTRSGEQFF	TGTGCCAGCAGCTTGGGGGGGACTAGATCGGGTGAGCAGTTCTTC
TRBD2	-	TRBV5-4	TRBJ2-7	CASSPAGRSYEQYF	TGTGCCAGCAGCCCCGCCGGGAGGTCCTACGAGCAGTACTTC
-	-	TRBV4-2	TRBJ2-1	CASSHPSYNEQFF	TGTGCCAGCAGCCACCCCTCCTACAATGAGCAGTTCTTC
TRBD1	-	TRBV5-8	TRBJ1-1	CASSFGTANTEAFF	TGTGCCAGCAGCTTTGGGACAGCCAACACTGAAGCTTTCTTT
-	-	TRBV6-1	TRBJ1-5	CASSDRGYGNQPQHF	TGTGCCAGCAGTGATCGGGGTTATGGCAATCAGCCCCAGCATTTT
-	once	TRBV5-1	TRBJ2-7	CASSSGPPGEQYF	TGCGCCAGCAGCTCGGGGCCCCCGGGCGAGCAGTACTTC
-	-	TRBV25-1	TRBJ2-4	CASSELGAGENIQYF	TGTGCCAGCAGTGAATTAGGGGCAGGGGAGAACATTCAGTACTTC
-	-	TRBV12-5	TRBJ2-6	CASGLVGASGANVLTF	TGTGCTAGTGGTTTGGTAGGGGCCTCTGGGGCCAACGTCCTGACTTTC
TRBD1	-	TRBV18	TRBJ1-2	CASSIQAGQGASYGYTF	TGTGCCAGCTCCATCCAGGCAGGACAGGGGGCCTCCTATGGCTACACCTTC
-	-	TRBV12-5	TRBJ2-1	CASGLRGHSDEQFF	TGTGCTAGTGGTTTGCGAGGGCATTCCGATGAGCAGTTCTTC
-	-	TRBV6-5	TRBJ2-7	CASSYSAPALSYEQYF	TGTGCCAGCAGTTACTCCGCCCCGGCCCTCTCCTACGAGCAGTACTTC
-	once	TRBV6-5	TRBJ1-1	CASSLRGQTEAFF	TGTGCCAGCAGTCTACGGGGCCAGACTGAAGCTTTCTTT
TRBD2	-	TRBV7-3	TRBJ2-1	CASSPGLAYNEQFF	TGTGCCAGCAGCCCTGGACTAGCCTACAATGAGCAGTTCTTC
-	few	TRBV2	TRBJ1-5	CASSDSASNQPQHF	TGTGCCAGCAGTGACAGTGCGAGCAATCAGCCCCAGCATTTT
TRBD2	-	TRBV19	TRBJ2-3	CASTLGRGSTDTQYF	TGTGCCAGTACCCTGGGGCGGGGGAGCACAGATACGCAGTATTTT
-	-	TRBV27	TRBJ1-6	CASGAGASYNSPLHF	TGTGCCAGCGGGGCAGGGGCGTCCTATAATTCACCCCTCCACTTT
-	-	TRBV5-1	TRBJ2-7	CASSLGVGTGEQYF	TGCGCCAGCAGCTTGGGCGTCGGTACTGGCGAGCAGTACTTC
-	-	TRBV7-6	TRBJ1-1	CASSLYQGESTEAFF	TGTGCCAGCAGCTTATATCAGGGCGAGAGCACTGAAGCTTTCTTT
-	-	TRBV7-2	TRBJ2-6	CASSLVGNGANVLTF	TGTGCCAGCAGCTTAGTGGGGAACGGGGCCAACGTCCTGACTTTC
-	-	TRBV5-1	TRBJ2-2	CASSPGDANTGELFF	TGCGCCAGCAGCCCGGGGGATGCCAACACCGGGGAGCTGTTTTTT
-	-	TRBV7-9	TRBJ2-7	CASTLGGEQYF	TGTGCCAGCACCCTAGGGGGCGAGCAGTACTTC
TRBD2	-	TRBV9	TRBJ2-5	CASSVDLAGPRGTQYF	TGTGCCAGCAGCGTAGACCTAGCGGGGCCTAGAGGGACCCAGTACTTC
-	-	TRBV7-9	TRBJ1-2	CASSLVPGTPPLPYGYTF	TGTGCCAGCAGCTTAGTCCCCGGGACACCTCCGTTACCCTATGGCTACACCTTC
TRBD2	-	TRBV9	TRBJ2-5	CASSTGLADQETQYF	TGTGCCAGCAGCACCGGACTAGCGGACCAAGAGACCCAGTACTTC
TRBD2	-	TRBV7-2	TRBJ2-7	CASSYPWAGEYEQYF	TGTGCCAGCAGCTACCCCTGGGCGGGGGAATACGAGCAGTACTTC
-	-	TRBV6-5	TRBJ1-2	CASRETPAHNYGYTF	TGTGCCAGCAGGGAGACACCGGCGCATAACTATGGCTACACCTTC
-	-	TRBV13	TRBJ2-1	CASSFRRNEQFF	TGTGCCAGCAGCTTCCGACGTAATGAGCAGTTCTTC
-	-	TRBV5-1	TRBJ1-2	CASSPQALGYGYTF	TGCGCCAGCAGCCCCCAGGCCCTAGGCTATGGCTACACCTTC
-	-	TRBV2	TRBJ1-2	CASAPSEGYGYTF	TGTGCCAGCGCCCCCTCGGAGGGCTATGGCTACACCTTC